There are a few counts of the clone carrying this T cell receptor (beta chain). Then a second PCR, running roughly 7 to 11 cycles, was carried out with a sample-barcoded 5' primer and a J-beta primer mix. All cDNA molecules were each tagged by a template-switch adaptor with 12 random nucleotides. There were at least 2.5 million CDR3-containing paired-end reads obtained from each sample. Using its own MiXCR run on the 5' RACE reads, TCRdb lists one record per CDR3 protein. The top ten clones hold under 25% of a sample with about 720,000 distinct CDR3 sequences, around a fifth of them seen once. Donors gave around 9.3 milliliters of peripheral blood apiece. The study isolated at least 6.5 million PBMCs from each sample. This sample stems from a study of blood T cells in healthy people across ages. V lost 1 base, J lost 5 bases, and 8 bases stayed unmatched. Germline V lookup: CDR1 SGHNT, CDR2 YYREEE (reference sequence). CDR3 length equals 15 residues.

The material sequenced was blood. The rearrangement uses TRBV5-4 and TRBJ2-5; 7 bases map to TRBD1. The clonotype comes from a man aged 70 or older in good health. The CDR3 DNA follows: TGTGCCAGCAGCTTGCGTACAGGGGATGGGGAGACCCAGTACTTC. Its protein is CASSLRTGDGETQYF.